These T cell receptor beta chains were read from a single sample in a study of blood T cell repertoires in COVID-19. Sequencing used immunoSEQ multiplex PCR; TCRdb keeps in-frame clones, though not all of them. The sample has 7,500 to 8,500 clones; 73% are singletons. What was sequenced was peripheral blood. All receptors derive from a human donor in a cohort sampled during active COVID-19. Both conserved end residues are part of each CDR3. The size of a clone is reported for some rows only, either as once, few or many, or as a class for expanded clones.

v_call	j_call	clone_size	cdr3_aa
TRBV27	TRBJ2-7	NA	CASSLTSGSIYEQYF
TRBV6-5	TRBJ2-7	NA	CASSRKAFSHEQYF
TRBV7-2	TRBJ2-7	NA	CASSPASGGYEQYF
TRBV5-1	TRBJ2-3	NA	CASSLTGLAGVIDTQYF
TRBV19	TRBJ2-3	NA	CATTGGGGTDTQYF
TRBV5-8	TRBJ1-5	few	CATSGGAGQPQHF
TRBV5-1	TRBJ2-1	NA	CASRSGGNEQFF
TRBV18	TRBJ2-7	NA	CASSRRGQGPSYEQYF
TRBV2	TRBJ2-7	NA	CASSEAGLAREQYF
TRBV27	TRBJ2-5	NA	CASSRQVQETQYF
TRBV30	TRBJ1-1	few	CAWSVQGPTEAFF
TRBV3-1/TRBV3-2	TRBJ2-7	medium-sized	CASSQEPGYSYEQYF
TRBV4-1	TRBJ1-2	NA	CASSQEWGTGALHGYGYTF
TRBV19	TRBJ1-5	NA	CASSIVRYSNQPQHF
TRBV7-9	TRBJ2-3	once	CATLWEISTDTQYF
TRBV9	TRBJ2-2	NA	CASSPRGGAAGTGELFF
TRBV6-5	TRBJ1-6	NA	CASSYVGQTSPLHF
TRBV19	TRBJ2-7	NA	CASSTGTGPYEQYF
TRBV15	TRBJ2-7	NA	CATSWGGEQYF
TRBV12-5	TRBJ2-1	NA	CASGLSRTSGRSSYNEQFF
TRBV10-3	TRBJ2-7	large	CAISESGLAWPEQYF
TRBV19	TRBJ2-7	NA	CASSGWLLVGSPYEQYF
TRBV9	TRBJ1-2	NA	CASSVEFTGGNYGYTF
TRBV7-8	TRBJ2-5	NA	CASSLVVTQGKETQYF
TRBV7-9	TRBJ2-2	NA	CASSSPIAGSGELFF
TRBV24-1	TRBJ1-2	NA	CATRAPEQGGRGYTF
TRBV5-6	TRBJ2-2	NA	CASSLEDRYTGELFF
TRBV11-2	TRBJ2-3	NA	CASSLGGGWGVTQYF
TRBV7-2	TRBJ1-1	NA	CASSLEAGLYEAFF
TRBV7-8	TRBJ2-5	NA	CASSLAVRQGIRETQYF
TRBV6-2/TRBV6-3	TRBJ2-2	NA	CASSYSETGDPSTGELFF